One sample yielded the 3 T cell receptor beta chains listed below, sequenced in a study of OX40 agonist ivuxolimab in advanced cancers. Clones were read by immunoSEQ multiplex PCR, and TCRdb kept only the in-frame ones, dropping some. The repertoire consists of about 68,000 clones, with 90% to 95% occurring once and the leading ten covering about 0.33%. The sample here was CD4+ or CD8+ T cells sorted from blood, taken in a trial of the OX40 agonist ivuxolimab. These receptors all come from an adult with an advanced solid tumor such as melanoma, head and neck, liver or kidney cancer.

This chain connects TRBV10-1 to TRBJ2-3; tentative D call: TRBD1 (5 bases). Trimming removed 4 bases at V and 5 bases at J, with 13 bases between. This CDR3 is 14 amino acids long. Per the germline V gene, CDR1 is WNHNN and CDR2 is SYGVQD (reference sequence). CDR3 sequence (DNA): TGCGCCAGCAGTGTATCCAGGGCAAAAGATACGCAGTATTTT. It specifies CASSVSRAKDTQYF.

The V call is TRBV6-5, the J call TRBJ2-5; either TRBD1 or TRBD2 may supply D (7 bases each). V was trimmed by 6 bases and J by 2 bases, leaving 16 bases between them. This CDR3 contains 15 residues. Germline CDR1 reads MNHEY; CDR2 reads SVGAGI. The DNA for the CDR3 is TGTGCCAGCAGGTCAGGGGGGGCGCGGCAAGAGACCCAGTACTTC. Translation gives CASRSGGARQETQYF.

V gene TRBV5-4 combines with J gene TRBJ2-7; 8 nucleotides align to TRBD1. In germline, CDR1 is SGHNT, CDR2 YYREEE (reference sequence). The CDR3 contains 14 residues. Trimming removed 5 bases from V and 2 bases from J; junction bases left unmatched: 6. The CDR3, as DNA: TGTGCCAGCAGAAGACAGGGGCAGCCCTACGAGCAGTACTTC. Its protein product is CASRRQGQPYEQYF.